Each of the 16 T cell receptor beta chains below was sequenced from the same sample in a study of monozygotic twins with inflammatory bowel disease. TCRdb reprocessed the 5' RACE reads and keeps a single row for each CDR3 protein, giving no DNA. This sample's clone table lists 330,000 or so distinct CDR3 sequences. Sequencing input: blood. These receptors were obtained from a human donor with ulcerative colitis or Crohn's disease, or a healthy co-twin of an affected twin (not recorded which).

The chain recombines TRBV6-2 or TRBV6-3 with TRBJ2-3. The CDR3 loop spans 14 amino acids. CDR1 is MNHEY and CDR2 is SVGEGT in the germline V gene. The CDR3 sequence is CASSYDGVKDTQYF.

This rearrangement joins TRBV20-1 to TRBJ2-1; TCRdb's D gene call, TRBD2, goes unchecked for lack of DNA. The CDR3 is made up of 14 amino acids. Per the germline V gene, CDR1 is DFQATT and CDR2 is SNEGSKA (reference sequence). CDR3 sequence reads: CSAMAPISYNEQFF.

V gene TRBV7-2 combines with J gene TRBJ2-4. In germline, CDR1 is SGHTA, CDR2 FQGNSA. The CDR3 covers 13 residues. This chain's CDR3 is CASGFRGKNIQYF.

Here the CDR3 reads CASSSSGLVGISNEQYF. The chain combines TRBV7-2 with TRBJ2-7; TCRdb reports TRBD2, a call that lacks DNA to check it against. CDR3 length equals 17 residues. Germline V gene sequence: CDR1 SGHTA, CDR2 FQGNSA.

V and J are TRBV2 and TRBJ2-5. The CDR3 has 12 residues. Germline V gives CDR1 SNHLY, CDR2 FYNNEI. The CDR3 is CASSAGYETQYF.

V gene TRBV10-3 combines with J gene TRBJ1-1; TCRdb's D call, TRBD1, is unchecked because there is no DNA. The CDR3 is made up of 14 amino acids. Per the germline V gene, CDR1 is ENHRY and CDR2 is SYGVKD. The CDR3 spells CAINERGVNTEAFF.

This chain's CDR3 is CATGTGRNTEAFF. The chain joins TRBV6-1 to TRBJ1-1; lacking DNA, the TRBD1 call made by TCRdb goes unchecked. The CDR3 totals 13 residues. Per the germline V gene, CDR1 is MNHNS and CDR2 is SASEGT.

This chain links TRBV7-8 with TRBJ2-3; the D call from TCRdb, TRBD1, cannot be confirmed without DNA. Germline V gene sequence: CDR1 SGHVS, CDR2 FQNEAQ. The CDR3 length is 15 residues. The chain's CDR3 is CASRSGGAGTDTQYF.

The rearrangement joins TRBV20-1 to TRBJ1-2; as DNA is missing, the TRBD1 call by TCRdb cannot be tested. Germline V gene data show CDR1 as DFQATT and CDR2 as SNEGSKA (reference sequence). The CDR3 is 15 residues long. This CDR3 reads CSATYTGTGAYGYTF.

This chain connects TRBV6-1 to TRBJ2-1; no DNA is available, so the TRBD2 call from TCRdb remains unchecked. The CDR3 is 15 residues long. Per germline, CDR1 MNHNS and CDR2 SASEGT. The CDR3 sequence is CASSAGTSGYNEQFF.

CDR3 residues: CASSFSRTGYTF. This sequence joins TRBV5-1 and TRBJ1-2. The CDR3 length is 12 residues. Germline V gives CDR1 SGHRS, CDR2 YFSETQ.

The rearrangement uses TRBV20-1 and TRBJ2-7. CDR3 length: 12 residues. Germline CDR1 is DFQATT and CDR2 is SNEGSKA (reference sequence). CDR3 in amino acids: CSARAESYEQYF.

The rearrangement joins TRBV10-3 to TRBJ2-3; TCRdb designates TRBD1, a call that cannot be tested without DNA. The CDR3 is 15 residues long. The V gene's germline CDR1 is ENHRY and CDR2 SYGVKD. CDR3 amino acids: CAISESGGPADTQYF.

The V call is TRBV30, the J call TRBJ2-1; TCRdb gives TRBD2 as the D gene, but with no DNA this cannot be confirmed. Germline V CDR1 and CDR2: GTSNPN, SVGIG (reference sequence). CDR3 size: 16 residues. CDR3 region: CAWSVRRGGLANEQFF.

The chain joins TRBV19 to TRBJ1-1; the D call from TCRdb, TRBD1, cannot be confirmed without DNA. Germline V gene sequence: CDR1 LNHDA, CDR2 SQIVND (reference sequence). The CDR3 runs to 16 residues. This chain's CDR3 is CASSKMGPLGYTEAFF. The whole variable domain, filled in from reference TRBV19 and TRBJ1-1, reads DGGITQSPKYLFRKEGQNVTLSCEQNLNHDAMYWYRQDPGQGLRLIYYSQIVNDFQKGDIAEGYSVSREKKESFPLTVTSAQKNPTAFYLCASSKMGPLGYTEAFFGQGTRLTVV.

The rearrangement uses TRBV29-1 and TRBJ2-2. This CDR3 spans 14 amino acids. Per the germline V gene, CDR1 is SQVTM and CDR2 is ANQGSEA. CDR3 protein: CSVEGRSGTGELFF.